Listed below are T cell receptor beta chains from one sample, sequenced in a study of early stage breast cancer tumors. TCRdb keeps only in-frame clones here, not all; method: immunoSEQ multiplex PCR. Of about 14,000 clones listed, around 80% are singletons. The sequencing input was normal breast tissue next to the tumor. The source is a person in their fifties or sixties with breast cancer. CDR3s include the opening cysteine and the closing phenylalanine or tryptophan. The D gene is left open where the match is weak. Not every row has a clone size; where given, it reads once, few, many or a size class.

V gene	J gene	clone size	D gene	CDR3 DNA	CDR3 protein
TRBV18	TRBJ1-1	.	.	TGTGCCAGCTCACAATCGACAGGGAACACTGAAGCTTTCTTT	CASSQSTGNTEAFF
TRBV11-2	TRBJ2-7	few	.	TGTGCCAGCAGCCTTGGATCCTACGAGCAGTACTTC	CASSLGSYEQYF
TRBV9	TRBJ1-4	.	.	TGTGCCAGCAGCTGGGGGCAGGGTGATGAAAAACTGTTTTTT	CASSWGQGDEKLFF
TRBV6-5	TRBJ2-7	.	.	TGTGCCAGCAGTTACTCGAGATCCGACGGATCCTACGAGCAGTACTTC	CASSYSRSDGSYEQYF
TRBV5-4	TRBJ1-1	few	TRBD1	TGTGCCAGCAGCTGGGGGGCAGGGGGCATGAACACTGAAGCTTTCTTT	CASSWGAGGMNTEAFF
TRBV7-2	TRBJ2-1	.	TRBD2	TGTGCCAGCAGCTTAGGAAGCGGGAGGGCCGGGAATGAGCAGTTCTTC	CASSLGSGRAGNEQFF
TRBV18	TRBJ2-7	.	.	TGTGCCAGCTCGGAGAGTGGATACGAGCAGTACTTC	CASSESGYEQYF
TRBV19	TRBJ1-1	few	.	TGTGCCAGTAGTCCCCGGACAGCTGAGAACACTGAAGCTTTCTTT	CASSPRTAENTEAFF
TRBV28	TRBJ2-5	.	TRBD1	TGTGCCAGCACTCGACAGGGGGCCATCCAAGAGACCCAGTACTTC	CASTRQGAIQETQYF
TRBV7-8	TRBJ2-1	.	TRBD2	TGTGCCAGCAGCCCGCCTGGGACTAGCGGGGGAGGAAAGTTCTTC	CASSPPGTSGGGKFF
TRBV5-1	TRBJ2-7	.	.	TGCGCCAGCAGCTCACAGGGCTACGAGCAGTACTTC	CASSSQGYEQYF
TRBV19	TRBJ2-1	.	.	TGTGCCAGTAGTGGAGGGGGGCCTGTCCATGAGCAGTTCTTC	CASSGGGPVHEQFF
TRBV18	TRBJ1-1	.	.	TGTGCCAGCTCACCTGGGTTAGATCTTGAAGCTTTCTTT	CASSPGLDLEAFF
TRBV6-6	TRBJ1-2	.	TRBD1	TGTGCCAGCAGCCCCTCCGGACAGGGGAACTATGGCTACACCTTC	CASSPSGQGNYGYTF
TRBV27	TRBJ2-2	.	.	TGTGCCAGCAGTTTAATTTACTCCGCCACCGGGGAGCTGTTTTTT	CASSLIYSATGELFF
TRBV19	TRBJ2-1	.	.	TGTGCCAGTAGTATAAGGGCGCTAGCTTTTGAGCAGTTCTTC	CASSIRALAFEQFF
TRBV7-3	TRBJ2-1	.	TRBD2	TGTGCCAGCAGCTTAAGAGGTAGCGGGAGTAAAAATGAGCAGTTCTTC	CASSLRGSGSKNEQFF
TRBV19	TRBJ1-3	.	.	TGTGCCAGTAAGGTCTCGGTTGCGGGGTTAAGAAACACCATATATTTT	CASKVSVAGLRNTIYF